One sample yielded the 16 T cell receptor beta chains listed below, sequenced in a study of shared clonotypes between healthy human individuals. Naive CD8 cells were CD45RO-negative, positively selected for CCR7, excluding terminally differentiated effector memory CD45RA+ cells. The protocol was immunoSEQ multiplex PCR, while the TCRdb copy is restricted to in-frame clones and leaves out a portion. The sample yields around 1.9 million clones, about 93% seen once. The sample consisted of naive CD8+ T cells from PBMCs. The receptors were gathered from a man in his late teens or twenties in good health. Some clones in this sample may be carry-over from other donors' samples.

As DNA, the CDR3 is TGTGCCAGCAGCCCGGGGCAGGTACTCTTGAACACCGGGGAGCTGTTTTTT. It yields the protein CASSPGQVLLNTGELFF. The rearrangement links TRBV7-9 to TRBJ2-2; TRBD1 or TRBD2 may be the D gene (5 bases each). Germline V lookup: CDR1 SEHNR, CDR2 FQNEAQ (reference sequence). This CDR3 has 17 residues. V shed 5 bases and J shed 1 base, with 17 bases lying between them. The whole variable domain, filled in from reference TRBV7-9 and TRBJ2-2, reads DTGVSQNPRHKITKRGQNVTFRCDPISEHNRLYWYRQTLGQGPEFLTYFQNEAQLEKSRLLSDRFSAERPKGSFSTLEIQRTEQGDSAMYLCASSPGQVLLNTGELFFGEGSRLTVL.

The J gene is TRBJ2-7, the V gene TRBV7-9; D gene unclear. V dropped 6 bases and J dropped 6 bases, with 12 bases sitting between them. From germline, CDR1 is SEHNR and CDR2 FQNEAQ (reference sequence). CDR3 length: 12 amino acids. The CDR3 here is CASRLNTSEQYF. In nucleotides, the CDR3 is TGTGCCAGCAGACTCAATACTTCCGAGCAGTACTTC.

The chain links TRBV10-2 to TRBJ2-1; possibly TRBD2 for D (6 bases). CDR1 and CDR2 (germline): WSHSY, SAAADI. Trimming shortened V by 10 bases and J by 8 bases, and 9 bases separated the two germline ends. CDR3 length: 10 residues. The CDR3 loop reads CATGGDEQFF. The CDR3 bases are TGCGCCACCGGAGGGGATGAGCAGTTCTTC.

This chain links TRBV14 with TRBJ1-2; TRBD1 agrees at 7 bases. This CDR3 region has 16 residues. Germline CDR1 SGHDN, CDR2 FVKESK. V trimming: 2 bases; J trimming: 4 bases; junction bases outside the gene matches: 10. This CDR3 is CASSQSGQILFYGYTF. CDR3 sequence (DNA): TGTGCCAGCAGCCAATCGGGACAGATTCTATTCTATGGCTACACCTTC.

V is TRBV10-1 and J is TRBJ2-1; a weak D match, TRBD2 (5 bases). CDR1 WNHNN and CDR2 SYGVQD come from the germline V gene (reference sequence). The CDR3 is 15 amino acids. Trimming cost V 3 bases and J 5 bases, with 14 bases left between them. The CDR3 loop is CASSDAISANNEQFF. In DNA form, the CDR3 reads TGCGCCAGCAGTGACGCTATTAGCGCAAACAATGAGCAGTTCTTC.

The genes are TRBV27 and TRBJ2-3; D unresolved. Germline lookup yields CDR1 MNHEY and CDR2 SMNVEV (reference sequence). The CDR3 runs 14 residues. Between the trimmed V and J ends, which lost 3 bases and 0 bases, there was a span of 7 bases. The CDR3 DNA follows: TGTGCCAGCAGTTTGGTGAGGAGCACAGATACGCAGTATTTT. The encoded protein is CASSLVRSTDTQYF.

This chain links TRBV7-6 with TRBJ2-5; 9 bases align to TRBD1. Germline CDR1 and CDR2: SGHVS and FNYEAQ. Trimming cost V 4 bases and J 5 bases; bases outside gene matches: 17. The CDR3 sequence is 18 residues long. CDR3 loop: CASSWDRDTTNPGETQYF. The CDR3 DNA is TGTGCCAGCAGCTGGGACAGGGATACAACGAACCCCGGGGAGACCCAGTACTTC.

With regard to this clone: This same CDR3 is encoded by further DNA sequences in the sample. This chain links TRBV27 with TRBJ2-3; 11 nucleotides align to TRBD2. The CDR3 extends over 16 amino acids. V lost 3 bases, J lost 4 bases, and 6 bases stayed unmatched. Per the germline V gene, CDR1 is MNHEY and CDR2 is SMNVEV (reference sequence). The DNA for the CDR3 is TGTGCCAGCAGTTTGCTGCTAGCGGGAGGTGCAGATACGCAGTATTTT. Amino acids: CASSLLLAGGADTQYF.

The chain combines TRBV4-1 with TRBJ2-1; the match to TRBD2 covers 7 bases. The CDR3 contains 16 residues. Per the germline V gene, CDR1 is MGHRA and CDR2 is YSYEKL. V lost 2 bases and J lost 0; bases outside the gene matches: 4. Here the CDR3 reads CASSQLTGGSYNEQFF. In nucleotides, the CDR3 is TGCGCCAGCAGCCAACTTACGGGGGGCTCCTACAATGAGCAGTTCTTC.

V usage is TRBV4-1 and J usage is TRBJ1-2, with D unresolved. Trimming took 0 bases from V and 4 from J, leaving 6 bases between them. Germline CDR1 and CDR2: MGHRA and YSYEKL. The CDR3 consists of 13 residues. This chain's CDR3 is CASSQDPGYGYTF. CDR3 sequence (DNA): TGCGCCAGCAGCCAAGACCCGGGCTATGGCTACACCTTC.

A word on this clone: Other nucleotide sequences in the sample specify the same CDR3. The chain combines TRBV28 with TRBJ1-1; D unclear. Germline V gene lookup returns CDR1 MDHEN and CDR2 SYDVKM. V gave up 3 bases and J gave up 0 bases, with 5 bases separating them. The CDR3 runs to 13 residues. DNA of the CDR3: TGTGCCAGCAGTTTTAGGGTGAACACTGAAGCTTTCTTT. This encodes CASSFRVNTEAFF.

This chain uses TRBV5-4 with TRBJ1-1; 7 bases agree with TRBD1. This CDR3 spans 15 amino acids. V shed 5 bases and J 0 bases; nucleotides not matched to a gene: 7. Per the germline V gene, CDR1 is SGHNT and CDR2 is YYREEE (reference sequence). The CDR3 DNA sequence: TGTGCCAGCAGGGTTCAGGGGGGCATGAACACTGAAGCTTTCTTT. This codes for CASRVQGGMNTEAFF.

This clone was recorded once. The chain uses TRBV7-9 and TRBJ2-3; TRBD2 is a possible D gene (6 bases). Trimming removed 4 bases from V and 3 bases from J, with 11 bases in between. The CDR3 covers 14 residues. Germline-derived CDR1 and CDR2 are SEHNR and FQNEAQ (reference sequence). The CDR3 DNA follows: TGTGCCAGCAGCTGGACTAAAAATACAGATACGCAGTATTTT. This translates into CASSWTKNTDTQYF. Looking up the rest from reference TRBV7-9 and TRBJ2-3 gives the full variable domain: DTGVSQNPRHKITKRGQNVTFRCDPISEHNRLYWYRQTLGQGPEFLTYFQNEAQLEKSRLLSDRFSAERPKGSFSTLEIQRTEQGDSAMYLCASSWTKNTDTQYFGPGTRLTVL.

The V call is TRBV5-8, the J call TRBJ2-7, with 8 bases aligning to TRBD2. Germline V gene sequence: CDR1 SGHTS, CDR2 YDEGEE. The CDR3 covers 13 residues. The trim removed 7 bases at V and 3 bases at J, leaving 6 bases unmatched. In DNA form, the CDR3 reads TGTGCCAGCCCGCGACTAGCGAGCTACGAGCAGTACTTC. Translation: CASPRLASYEQYF.

The V and J genes are TRBV7-9 and TRBJ2-7; possibly TRBD1 for D (5 bases). Germline-derived CDR1 and CDR2 are SEHNR and FQNEAQ (reference sequence). V was clipped by 2 bases and J by 7 bases, with 27 bases between them. The CDR3 totals 18 residues. The CDR3 region is CASSLTRMVSDIGPEQYF. The CDR3 DNA sequence: TGTGCCAGCAGCTTAACGCGGATGGTGTCGGACATCGGACCGGAGCAGTACTTC.

This chain uses TRBV27 with TRBJ2-7; 8 bases fit TRBD2. Germline V lookup: CDR1 MNHEY, CDR2 SMNVEV (reference sequence). V lost 6 bases and J lost 7; bases outside the gene matches: 8. The CDR3 has 13 residues. The CDR3 sequence is CASSQGLAREQYF. CDR3 nucleotide sequence: TGTGCCAGCAGCCAAGGACTAGCCCGAGAGCAGTACTTC.